This TCR beta chain appears in the sequencing data of a study of T cell responses to AZD1222 COVID-19 vaccine. General study points: The CD4 TCRs associated with vaccination extended across spike and predominated at 160-218 and 743-854. The study reported that nearly half of spike-specific TCRs target unmutated variant regions.

Regarding this clone: Its antigen is not known.

Germline V gene sequence: CDR1 SQVTM, CDR2 ANQGSEA. Trimming pared 5 bases from V and 1 base from J, leaving 11 bases between. The CDR3 sequence is 13 residues long. TCRdb's copy holds only in-frame clones and misses some; the assay was immunoSEQ multiplex PCR. The repertoire holds tens of thousands of clones, over 75% seen once, with about 19% in the top ten. This receptor was taken from an adult in good health. This chain uses TRBV29-1 with TRBJ1-1, with D hard to call. Here the sequenced sample was peripheral blood, taken on day 0 of AZD1222 vaccination. CDR3 amino acids: CSVNPGSNTEAFF. The CDR3 DNA sequence: TGCAGCGTTAATCCTGGTTCGAACACTGAAGCTTTCTTT.